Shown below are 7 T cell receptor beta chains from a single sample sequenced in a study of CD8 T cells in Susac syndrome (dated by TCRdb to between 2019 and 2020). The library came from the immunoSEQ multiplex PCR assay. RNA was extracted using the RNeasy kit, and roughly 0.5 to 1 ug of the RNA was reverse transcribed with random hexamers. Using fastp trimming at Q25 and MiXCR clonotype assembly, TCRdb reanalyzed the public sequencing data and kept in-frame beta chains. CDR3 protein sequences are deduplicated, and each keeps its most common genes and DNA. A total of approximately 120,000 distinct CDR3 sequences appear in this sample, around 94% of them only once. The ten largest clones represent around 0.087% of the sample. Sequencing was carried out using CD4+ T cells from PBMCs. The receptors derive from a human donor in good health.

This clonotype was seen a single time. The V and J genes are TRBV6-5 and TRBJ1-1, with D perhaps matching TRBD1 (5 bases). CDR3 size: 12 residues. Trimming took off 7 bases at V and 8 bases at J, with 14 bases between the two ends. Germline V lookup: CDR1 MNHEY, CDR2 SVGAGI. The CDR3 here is CASTKGSGEAFF. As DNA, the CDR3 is TGTGCCAGCACCAAGGGGAGTGGGGAAGCTTTCTTT.

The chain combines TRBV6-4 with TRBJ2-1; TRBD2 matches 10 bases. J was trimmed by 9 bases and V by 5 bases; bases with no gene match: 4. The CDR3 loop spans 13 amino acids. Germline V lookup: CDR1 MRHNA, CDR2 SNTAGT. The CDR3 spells CASSSGRATEQFF. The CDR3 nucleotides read TGTGCCAGCAGTAGCGGGAGGGCCACTGAGCAGTTCTTC.

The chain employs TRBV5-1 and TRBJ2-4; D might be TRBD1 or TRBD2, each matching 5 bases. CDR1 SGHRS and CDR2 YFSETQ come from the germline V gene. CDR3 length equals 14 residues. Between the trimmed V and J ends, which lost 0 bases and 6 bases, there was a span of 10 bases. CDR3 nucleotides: TGCGCCAGCAGCTTGGAGCCGGGACCAAACATTCAGTACTTC. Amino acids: CASSLEPGPNIQYF.

The CDR3 bases are TGTGCCAGCTCACCACGGGCCTCAGAAGCTTTCTTT. The encoded protein is CASSPRASEAFF. The chain has TRBV18 and TRBJ1-1, with no clear D. The CDR3 is made up of 12 amino acids. The germline V gene has CDR1 KGHSH and CDR2 LQKENI. Between the trimmed V and J ends, which lost 1 base and 8 bases, there was a span of 8 bases.

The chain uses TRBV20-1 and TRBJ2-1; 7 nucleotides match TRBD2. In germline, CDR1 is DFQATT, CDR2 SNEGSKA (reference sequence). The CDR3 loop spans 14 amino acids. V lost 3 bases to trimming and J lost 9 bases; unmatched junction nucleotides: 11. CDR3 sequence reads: CSASLAGDFSEQFF. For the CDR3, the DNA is TGCAGTGCTAGTCTTGCGGGAGATTTCAGTGAGCAGTTCTTC.

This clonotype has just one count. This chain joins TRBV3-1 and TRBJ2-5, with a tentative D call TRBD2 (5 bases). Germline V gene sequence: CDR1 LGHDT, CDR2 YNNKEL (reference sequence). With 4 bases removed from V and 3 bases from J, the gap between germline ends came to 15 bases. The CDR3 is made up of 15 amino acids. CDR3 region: CASSLGQAEEETQYF. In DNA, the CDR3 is TGTGCCAGCAGCCTTGGGCAAGCGGAGGAAGAGACCCAGTACTTC.

CDR3: CAWTRTNNYGYTF. In nucleotides, the CDR3 is TGTGCCTGGACCCGGACCAATAACTATGGCTACACCTTC. The rearrangement links TRBV30 to TRBJ1-2; D is undetermined. Germline CDR1 GTSNPN, CDR2 SVGIG (reference sequence). Trimming removed 4 bases at V and 1 base at J, with 10 bases between. This CDR3 is built from 13 residues.